This T cell receptor beta chain appears in the sequencing data of a study of T cells in Graves' hyperthyroidism and ophthalmopathy. Looking at the study overall: Peripheral blood collection took place at initial diagnosis, before any treatment.

Turning to this clonotype: Its antigen is as yet unknown.

Using around 10 ml of fresh peripheral blood, PBMCs were prepared. Study-wide findings and caveats: Most thyroid clonotypes that were expanded above 0.001 also turned up in blood.

The CDR3 is made up of 17 amino acids. V shed 5 bases and J 7 bases; nucleotides not matched to a gene: 18. Germline loops: CDR1 GTSNPN, CDR2 SVGIG (reference sequence). Amplification of TCR beta CDR3 regions used RNA as the template. The study used the HTBI primer set for a first-round RT-PCR of the TCR CDR3. TCRdb processed the multiplex PCR reads anew with MiXCR; each CDR3 protein has one entry. Found here are about 350,000 distinct CDR3 sequences, approximately 15% of them singletons; the top ten hold about 26%. The sample comprised blood. The chain uses TRBV30 and TRBJ1-3; 9 bases agree with TRBD1. This receptor was obtained from a woman younger than 45 with Graves' hyperthyroidism. CDR3 in DNA: TGTGCCTGGCGTGGTGGGGAGCTCAGGGACAGGGTCAACACCATATATTTT. Protein sequence: CAWRGGELRDRVNTIYF.